This T cell receptor beta chain was captured by sequencing in a study of T cells in Graves' hyperthyroidism and ophthalmopathy. Study overall: Peripheral blood samples were taken at initial diagnosis, prior to any treatment.

The study, taken as a whole, reports: Blood held most thyroid clonotypes expanded above 0.001 frequency.

There were TCR beta CDR3 regions amplified from RNA transcripts. Using the HTBI primer set, a first-round RT-PCR was run on the TCR CDR3. In TCRdb, the multiplex PCR reads were re-called with MiXCR into one record per CDR3 protein. The sample has 550,000 to 800,000 distinct CDR3 sequences; roughly a sixth are singletons. The sample holds a few counts of this clonotype. Its antigen remains unidentified. Germline CDR1 reads SGHTA; CDR2 reads FQGNSA. This CDR3 is built from 12 residues. V lost 5 bases and J 4 bases, leaving 9 bases between the germline ends. Patients counted as stable if ophthalmopathy did not develop within 18 months.

This TCR derives from a man between 45 and 60 years old with Graves' hyperthyroidism. Sequencing was carried out using blood. V usage is TRBV7-2 and J usage is TRBJ2-7; tentative D call: TRBD1 (6 bases). The CDR3 spells CASSHRGYEQYF. CDR3 nucleotides: TGTGCCAGCAGCCATAGGGGGTACGAGCAGTACTTC.